These 14 T cell receptor beta chains were all obtained from the same sample, sequenced in a study of shared clonotypes between healthy human individuals (dated by TCRdb to the early 2020s). The library was generated by the immunoSEQ multiplex PCR assay. In its TCRdb copy, this immuneACCESS table keeps in-frame sequences only and misses some clones. Where compared with another copy, unresolved V genes explain less than half of these, and the others have no known cause. The sample yields 600,000 to 750,000 clones; roughly 88% were counted once. The ten largest clones take up 34% of the sample. Sequencing was done on a sample of memory CD8+ T cells from PBMCs. This specimen's cell subset or site label, interpreted: CD45RO+ cells pooled with CCR7-negative TemRA cells. These receptors were taken from a man younger than 35 in good health. Some clones in this sample may be carry-over from other donors' samples.

The chain employs TRBV11-2 and TRBJ2-7, with D unclear. The CDR3 length is 17 residues. Germline values: CDR1 SGHAT, CDR2 FQNNGV. Trimming took off 5 bases at V and 2 bases at J, with 22 bases between the two ends. CDR3 residues: CASSPGAGPSVPYEQYF. The CDR3 DNA reads as TGTGCCAGCAGCCCCGGAGCCGGACCCTCGGTACCCTACGAGCAGTACTTC.

V usage is TRBV6-1 and J usage is TRBJ1-5; D possibly corresponds to TRBD1 (5 bases). Trimming cost V 4 bases and J 6 bases, with 16 bases left between them. Germline-derived CDR1 and CDR2 are MNHNS and SASEGT. This CDR3 contains 15 residues. This CDR3 is CASSVGRGLSQPQHF. The DNA for the CDR3 is TGTGCCAGCAGTGTGGGGCGGGGCCTAAGTCAGCCCCAGCATTTT.

V is TRBV7-8 and J is TRBJ1-2; D may be TRBD1 (5 bases). Germline V lookup: CDR1 SGHVS, CDR2 FQNEAQ. CDR3 length equals 15 residues. The ends were cut back, 0 bases at V and 5 bases at J, with 13 bases in the middle. In DNA, the CDR3 is TGTGCCAGCAGCTTAGCTGGGGGAGGGTGGTATGGCTACACCTTC. It specifies CASSLAGGGWYGYTF.

The chain joins TRBV9 to TRBJ2-7, with 9 bases matching TRBD1. V dropped 3 bases and J dropped 2; count of bases not matched to a gene: 3. Per the germline V gene, CDR1 is SGDLS and CDR2 is YYNGEE. The CDR3 spans 14 residues. CDR3 sequence reads: CASSAGQGTYEQYF. CDR3 coding DNA: TGTGCCAGCAGCGCGGGACAGGGAACCTACGAGCAGTACTTC. Supplemented by reference TRBV9 and TRBJ2-7, the full variable domain reads DSGVTQTPKHLITATGQRVTLRCSPRSGDLSVYWYQQSLDQGLQFLIQYYNGEERAKGNILERFSAQQFPDLHSELNLSSLELGDSALYFCASSAGQGTYEQYFGPGTRLTVT.

Comment on this clone: Being one base from a much bigger clone, this may be a read error. This same CDR3 is encoded by further DNA sequences in the sample. The chain carries TRBV30 and TRBJ2-3; D is unclear. CDR3 size: 17 residues. CDR1 GTSNPN and CDR2 SVGIG come from the germline V gene (reference sequence). Deletions cut 0 bases from V and 1 base from J, with 17 bases between. The chain's CDR3 is CAWSVSLSGGRTDTQYF. The CDR3 nucleotides read TGTGCCTGGAGTGTCTCACTGAGTGGCGGACGCACAGATACGCAGTATTTT.

This clone was seen a few times. This rearrangement joins TRBV29-1 to TRBJ1-2; the D is unclear. Deletions cut 6 bases from V and 3 bases from J, with 14 bases between. The CDR3 extends over 13 amino acids. The germline CDR1 and CDR2 sequences are SQVTM and ANQGSEA. The CDR3 reads CSVLGGLHYGYTF. CDR3 DNA: TGCAGCGTCCTGGGAGGACTTCACTATGGCTACACCTTC.

The chain links TRBV28 to TRBJ1-1, with TRBD1 identical over 7 bases. There are 14 residues in the CDR3. Germline V CDR1 and CDR2: MDHEN, SYDVKM. With V trimmed by 1 base and J by 4 bases, 3 bases remained unmatched. The CDR3 DNA sequence: TGTGCCAGCAGTTTATACAGGGGTGTCACTGAAGCTTTCTTT. It translates to CASSLYRGVTEAFF.

Worth noting for this clone: This same CDR3 is encoded by further DNA sequences in the sample. The rearrangement links TRBV27 to TRBJ2-7, with D tentatively TRBD2 (6 bases). This CDR3 spans 13 amino acids. Deletions cut 3 bases from V and 1 base from J, with 7 bases between. Germline CDR1 reads MNHEY; CDR2 reads SMNVEV (reference sequence). In DNA, the CDR3 is TGTGCCAGCAGTTTCGGGGGTTCCTACGAGCAGTACTTC. Residues: CASSFGGSYEQYF.

The chain couples TRBV29-1 to TRBJ1-1; D is possibly TRBD1 (6 bases). Germline assignment: CDR1 SQVTM and CDR2 ANQGSEA. V was shortened by 6 bases and J by 4 bases, with 15 bases between the two germline ends. The CDR3 spans 13 residues. The CDR3 coding sequence is TGCAGCGTCCTTCCCGGGGGCCGCACTGAAGCTTTCTTT. It is translated as CSVLPGGRTEAFF.

The CDR3 sequence: CASRMGAGGEDTQYF. CDR3 in DNA: TGTGCCAGCAGAATGGGTGCAGGGGGCGAAGATACGCAGTATTTT. This chain links TRBV7-9 with TRBJ2-3; 8 bases are a match to TRBD1. CDR3 length equals 15 residues. The germline V gene has CDR1 SEHNR and CDR2 FQNEAQ (reference sequence). V lost 6 bases and J lost 5; bases outside the gene matches: 10.

The chain joins TRBV13 to TRBJ2-1; possibly TRBD1 for D (5 bases). CDR1 is PRHDT, CDR2 FYEKMQ, per germline (reference sequence). The V end was cut by 3 bases, the J end by 4 bases, with 13 bases between. The CDR3 has 15 amino acids. For the CDR3, the DNA is TGTGCCAGCAGCTTCCAGGGCGGCAATTACAATGAGCAGTTCTTC. Its protein is CASSFQGGNYNEQFF.

The genes are TRBV6-1 and TRBJ2-3; D could derive from TRBD1 or TRBD2 (5 bases each). The CDR3 extends over 14 amino acids. Deletions cut 1 base from V and 4 bases from J, with 9 bases between. CDR1 and CDR2 from the germline V gene are MNHNS and SASEGT. The CDR3 is CASSEGDGSDTQYF. The CDR3 nucleotides are TGTGCCAGCAGTGAAGGGGACGGATCAGATACGCAGTATTTT.

CDR3 loop: CSAYLLTPRGGELFF. Written as DNA, the CDR3 is TGCAGCGCTTACCTATTAACTCCCCGCGGCGGGGAGCTGTTTTTT. The chain is built from TRBV29-1 and TRBJ2-2; D unclear. The CDR3 has 15 residues. V lost 7 bases and J lost 7, with 22 bases in between. Per germline, CDR1 SQVTM and CDR2 ANQGSEA.

In this sample, this clone turned up many times. This same CDR3 is encoded by further DNA sequences in the sample. The V call is TRBV25-1, the J call TRBJ2-7, with D unclear. The CDR3 contains 14 residues. The germline V and J ends were trimmed by 1 base and 6 bases, with 13 bases remaining between them. Germline CDR1 is MGHDK and CDR2 is SYGVNS. The CDR3, as DNA: TGTGCCAGCAGTGAATCGGGTAGGGCGGTCGAGCAGTACTTC. This gives the protein CASSESGRAVEQYF.